Sequencing of this T cell receptor (beta chain) was carried out in a study of blood T cell repertoires in COVID-19. About the study: Researchers got acute and convalescent COVID-19 samples from the United States, Italy and Spain.

Deletions cut 5 bases from V and 5 bases from J, with 24 bases between. This CDR3 has 17 residues. The germline V gene has CDR1 LNHNV and CDR2 YYDKDF (reference sequence). Methods used by the authors: Amplification of reference gene primers was used by the study to estimate nucleated cell counts. Profiling relied on immunoSEQ multiplex PCR, and the TCRdb table lists in-frame clones only, not all of them. The V and J calls and clone size are taken from that table; D and trimming were inferred from the DNA. The data contain over 120,000 clones, approximately 81% of them singletons. The receptor was isolated from a human donor with acute or convalescent COVID-19. The donor label of this sample is uncertain. Sequences were obtained from peripheral blood. The chain joins TRBV15 to TRBJ2-5; maybe TRBD2 (6 bases). CDR3 amino acids: CATSRGGGKPGVETQYF. Written as DNA, the CDR3 is TGTGCCACCAGCCGCGGTGGCGGGAAGCCGGGCGTGGAGACCCAGTACTTC.